The 15 T cell receptor beta chains below all came from one sample that was sequenced in a study of technical replicates of blood from several donors. The method was immunoSEQ multiplex PCR; TCRdb's version includes in-frame clones alone and lacks a portion of them. The repertoire includes just over 75,000 clones, around 94% of them detected once, and 0.41% sits in the top ten. Sequencing used T cells isolated from PBMCs. Every receptor here comes from a human donor in good health.

The V call is TRBV7-9, the J call TRBJ1-1, with 7 bases matching TRBD1. V lost 5 bases to trimming and J lost 3 bases; unmatched junction nucleotides: 9. CDR3 size: 15 residues. Germline-derived CDR1 and CDR2 are SEHNR and FQNEAQ (reference sequence). The CDR3 loop reads CASSPTEGAHTEAFF. The CDR3 DNA follows: TGTGCCAGCAGCCCGACTGAGGGGGCGCACACTGAAGCTTTCTTT.

V gene TRBV4-2 combines with J gene TRBJ2-7, with 14 bases aligning to TRBD2. The CDR3 totals 19 residues. CDR1 LGHNA and CDR2 YNFKEQ come from the germline V gene. With V trimmed by 1 base and J by 3 bases, 11 bases remained unmatched. Here the CDR3 reads CASSQGQGGTSGGFYEQYF. CDR3 nucleotide sequence: TGTGCCAGCAGCCAAGGACAGGGGGGGACTAGCGGGGGATTCTACGAGCAGTACTTC.

The chain joins TRBV15 to TRBJ1-1, with D perhaps TRBD1 (5 bases). Germline CDR1 reads LNHNV; CDR2 reads YYDKDF (reference sequence). The V gene lost 5 bases and the J gene lost 3 bases, with 7 bases spanning the gap. The CDR3 spans 12 residues. Here the CDR3 reads CATSSGYTEAFF. Written as DNA, the CDR3 is TGTGCCACCAGCTCAGGGTACACTGAAGCTTTCTTT.

The chain links TRBV7-9 to TRBJ2-7; D gene ambiguous. The CDR3 loop spans 14 amino acids. CDR1 and CDR2 (germline): SEHNR, FQNEAQ (reference sequence). The V and J ends lost 2 bases and 2 bases respectively, with 10 bases between them. The CDR3 nucleotides are TGTGCCAGCAGCTTAATAACGGTCCCCTACGAGCAGTACTTC. Residues: CASSLITVPYEQYF.

This sequence joins TRBV18 and TRBJ2-7, with D perhaps TRBD1 (6 bases). The CDR3 spans 14 residues. V shed 0 bases and J shed 4 bases, with 10 bases lying between them. CDR1 is KGHSH, CDR2 LQKENI, per germline. CDR3 sequence (DNA): TGTGCCAGCTCACCACCGGCACAGGGATACGAGCAGTACTTC. It encodes CASSPPAQGYEQYF.

The chain joins TRBV5-6 to TRBJ1-2, with 8 bases fitting TRBD1. The germline V gene has CDR1 SGHDT and CDR2 YYEEEE. CDR3 length: 16 residues. Trimming took 4 bases from V and 5 from J; bases not matched to a gene: 13. The CDR3 sequence is CASSVDRALIPYGYTF. The CDR3 DNA reads as TGTGCCAGCAGCGTGGACAGGGCACTCATTCCTTATGGCTACACCTTC.

This chain uses TRBV19 with TRBJ1-5; D unresolved. The CDR3 has 13 residues. Germline V gene sequence: CDR1 LNHDA, CDR2 SQIVND (reference sequence). V was cut by 4 bases and J by 5 bases, with 9 bases left in between. The CDR3 nucleotides are TGTGCCAGTAGTAGGAGGACGGATCAGCCCCAGCATTTT. Its protein product is CASSRRTDQPQHF.

The chain has TRBV10-2 and TRBJ2-7, with D possibly matching TRBD1 (6 bases). CDR1 is WSHSY and CDR2 is SAAADI in the germline V gene. Between the trimmed V and J ends, which lost 6 bases and 6 bases, there was a span of 18 bases. The CDR3 is 14 residues long. DNA for the CDR3: TGCGCCAGCAGGAACACCACACAGGGCCCCGAGCAGTACTTC. This sequence encodes CASRNTTQGPEQYF.

This clone appeared a single time. The rearrangement uses TRBV5-1 and TRBJ2-1; TRBD2 might be the D (6 bases). Germline loops: CDR1 SGHRS, CDR2 YFSETQ. This CDR3 has 16 residues. V was clipped by 2 bases and J by 2 bases, with 14 bases between them. For the CDR3, the DNA is TGCGCCAGCAGCTTCGGGCGGGGAGGAACCTACAATGAGCAGTTCTTC. This translates into CASSFGRGGTYNEQFF.

The chain recombines TRBV10-3 with TRBJ1-1; no firm D call. Germline V lookup: CDR1 ENHRY, CDR2 SYGVKD. Trimming removed 2 bases from V and 7 bases from J, with 11 bases in between. The CDR3 totals 13 residues. Here the CDR3 reads CAISEGPSHEAFF. CDR3 sequence (DNA): TGTGCCATCAGTGAGGGGCCCAGCCATGAAGCTTTCTTT.

The chain joins TRBV9 to TRBJ2-7, with 13 bases lining up with TRBD2. Trimming cost V 4 bases and J 3 bases; bases outside gene matches: 4. Germline lookup yields CDR1 SGDLS and CDR2 YYNGEE. The CDR3 spans 15 residues. CDR3 residues: CASSPGTSGNYEQYF. The CDR3 coding sequence is TGTGCCAGCAGCCCAGGGACTAGCGGGAACTACGAGCAGTACTTC.

The gene calls are TRBV7-3 and TRBJ1-1; 7 nucleotides line up with TRBD1. The germline gives CDR1 SGHTA, CDR2 FQGTGA. Trimming took 3 bases from V and 6 from J; bases not matched to a gene: 7. The CDR3 consists of 14 residues. CDR3: CASSLGQQGAEAFF. The CDR3, as DNA: TGTGCCAGCAGCTTGGGGCAGCAGGGGGCTGAAGCTTTCTTT.

V and J are TRBV2 and TRBJ2-3; TRBD2 might be the D (6 bases). V was pared by 2 bases and J by 2 bases, with 11 bases between. The CDR3 sequence is 15 residues long. Looked up from germline, CDR1 is SNHLY and CDR2 is FYNNEI. This chain's CDR3 is CASSELRGDTDTQYF. DNA for the CDR3: TGTGCCAGCAGTGAACTTCGCGGGGACACAGATACGCAGTATTTT.

The chain combines TRBV6-1 with TRBJ2-7; TRBD2 aligns across 7 bases. J gave up 0 bases and V 3 bases, and 5 bases lay outside the gene matches. The CDR3 consists of 15 residues. The V gene's germline CDR1 is MNHNS and CDR2 SASEGT. The CDR3 here is CASSDYSGFSYEQYF. CDR3 DNA sequence: TGTGCCAGCAGTGACTATAGCGGGTTCTCCTACGAGCAGTACTTC.

Only one count was recorded for this clone. The chain has TRBV19 and TRBJ1-1; D remains ambiguous. The CDR3 consists of 14 residues. Germline assignment: CDR1 LNHDA and CDR2 SQIVND (reference sequence). Trimming took 3 bases from V and 4 from J, leaving 12 bases between them. The CDR3 loop is CASSISYPGTEAFF. CDR3 in DNA: TGTGCCAGTAGTATCTCCTATCCGGGCACTGAAGCTTTCTTT.